The clone carrying this T cell receptor beta chain was seen a few times. Its antigen remains unidentified. The data were obtained in a study of post-analysis software for immune sequencing data. Study overall: The study covered relapsing-remitting, secondary progressive and progressive-relapsing courses of multiple sclerosis.

Whole-study findings and limits: TRBV5-6, TRBV5-1 and TRBV20-1 were among four or five TRBV segments more frequent in patients than controls. There was significantly lower normalized Chao1 diversity in multiple sclerosis patients than in controls.

The library was made from cDNA and included unique molecular identifiers. Using its own MiXCR run on the PCR reads, TCRdb lists one record per CDR3 protein. In the table there are about 260,000 distinct CDR3 sequences, 35% to 40% of which are singletons. CDR1 MNHEY and CDR2 SVGAGI come from the germline V gene. The CDR3 sequence is 17 residues long. V lost 0 bases, J lost 5 bases, and 8 bases stayed unmatched. V and J are TRBV6-5 and TRBJ2-5; 11 bases match TRBD1. The sequence derives from a girl aged 10 to 17 with multiple sclerosis. The sequenced sample was blood. CDR3 sequence: CASSYSRGGQGGETQYF. CDR3 DNA sequence: TGTGCCAGCAGTTACTCGAGGGGGGGACAGGGGGGGGAGACCCAGTACTTC.